This T cell receptor beta chain was sequenced in a study of cytomegalovirus exposure and HLA in healthy donors. CDR1 ENHRY and CDR2 SYGVKD come from the germline V gene. The junction had 11 bases not matched to a gene; V was cut back by 3 bases and J by 0 bases. This CDR3 comprises 19 residues. Generated by immunoSEQ multiplex PCR, the TCRdb table keeps only in-frame clones and is missing some. The table records some 63,000 clones, more than 80% of them present only once. V is TRBV10-3 and J is TRBJ1-5; 10 nucleotides line up with TRBD1. The origin of this receptor is a woman aged 18-29 years in good health and CMV-seronegative. The sequenced sample was PBMCs. CDR3 region: CAISDVPGTGDNSNQPQHF. In DNA, the CDR3 is TGTGCCATCAGTGATGTTCCCGGGACAGGGGATAATAGCAATCAGCCCCAGCATTTT.